Listed here are 28 T cell receptor beta chains from one sample, sequenced in a study of graft-versus-host responses after intestinal transplantation. TCRdb's copy holds only in-frame clones and misses some; the assay was immunoSEQ multiplex PCR. The data contain 65,000 to 90,000 clones, about 89% of them singletons. Their antigens remain unidentified. The source was unstimulated CD8+ T cells sorted from spleen or lymph node cells, collected before intestinal transplant. The receptors were gathered from a human donor who received an intestinal transplant.

This rearrangement joins TRBV7-8 to TRBJ2-1; tentatively, D is TRBD2 (5 bases). CDR1 is SGHVS and CDR2 is FQNEAQ in the germline V gene. Trimming pared 5 bases from V and 10 bases from J, leaving 21 bases between. The CDR3 has 15 residues. The CDR3 reads CASSQNTHPGVEQFF. Here the CDR3 DNA reads TGTGCCAGCAGCCAAAACACGCACCCCGGGGTGGAGCAGTTCTTC.

This clone came up once. The V call is TRBV2, the J call TRBJ2-3; no definite D call. This CDR3 region has 13 residues. Trimming cost V 3 bases and J 6 bases, with 10 bases left between them. Germline CDR1 SNHLY, CDR2 FYNNEI. Written as DNA, the CDR3 is TGTGCCAGCAGTGACTCGAGTTTGGATACGCAGTATTTT. As protein: CASSDSSLDTQYF.

V is TRBV7-9 and J is TRBJ2-7; 10 bases align to TRBD1. The CDR3 length is 15 residues. Germline V gene lookup returns CDR1 SEHNR and CDR2 FQNEAQ (reference sequence). Losses at the gene ends were 3 bases for V and 1 base for J; bases not matched to a gene: 3. The CDR3 reads CASSFGQGVSYEQYF. The CDR3 nucleotides are TGTGCCAGCAGCTTCGGACAGGGGGTGTCCTACGAGCAGTACTTC. Full variable domain (rest looked up from reference TRBV7-9 and TRBJ2-7): DTGVSQNPRHKITKRGQNVTFRCDPISEHNRLYWYRQTLGQGPEFLTYFQNEAQLEKSRLLSDRFSAERPKGSFSTLEIQRTEQGDSAMYLCASSFGQGVSYEQYFGPGTRLTVT.

A word on this clone: Within the sample, other DNA sequences also encode this same CDR3. This sequence joins TRBV27 and TRBJ2-1, with TRBD2 as a possible D gene (5 bases). Between the trimmed V and J ends, which lost 2 bases and 4 bases, there was a span of 9 bases. The CDR3 loop spans 14 amino acids. Germline V lookup: CDR1 MNHEY, CDR2 SMNVEV (reference sequence). The chain's CDR3 is CASSLGRGYNEQFF. The CDR3 DNA sequence: TGTGCCAGCAGTTTAGGGAGAGGGTACAATGAGCAGTTCTTC.

J is TRBJ1-2 and V is TRBV29-1, with D perhaps TRBD1 (6 bases). This CDR3 has 12 amino acids. The germline gives CDR1 SQVTM, CDR2 ANQGSEA. Trimming shortened V by 5 bases and J by 4 bases, and 11 bases separated the two germline ends. The CDR3 DNA is TGCAGCGTTTTTGGGGGCGGCTATGGCTACACCTTC. This translates into CSVFGGGYGYTF.

The chain has TRBV28 and TRBJ2-6, with D possibly matching TRBD2 (5 bases). Germline V gives CDR1 MDHEN, CDR2 SYDVKM. V was clipped by 5 bases and J by 0 bases, with 20 bases between them. This CDR3 is 19 amino acids long. CDR3 sequence (DNA): TGTGCCAGCAGTGACGTCGGGGATGACGGAGTCTCTGGGGCCAACGTCCTGACTTTC. Translation: CASSDVGDDGVSGANVLTF.

The rearrangement uses TRBV18 and TRBJ2-3, with D possibly matching TRBD2 (6 bases). V was trimmed by 6 bases and J by 5 bases, leaving 21 bases between them. Germline values: CDR1 KGHSH, CDR2 LQKENI. This CDR3 is 16 amino acids long. CDR3 amino acids: CASSPYKSGPRDTQYF. The CDR3 nucleotides read TGTGCCAGCTCTCCATACAAGAGCGGGCCCCGAGATACGCAGTATTTT.

This clone was observed a few times. The chain combines TRBV6-4 with TRBJ2-3; 10 bases are a match to TRBD1. From germline, CDR1 is MRHNA and CDR2 SNTAGT. With V trimmed by 5 bases and J by 4 bases, 3 bases remained unmatched. The CDR3 runs to 14 residues. The CDR3 sequence: CASSPGTGADTQYF. The CDR3 region has the DNA TGTGCCAGCAGTCCCGGGACAGGGGCAGATACGCAGTATTTT.

The gene calls are TRBV9 and TRBJ2-7; D possibly corresponds to TRBD2 (5 bases). Deletions cut 4 bases from V and 4 bases from J, with 15 bases between. Germline V gene data show CDR1 as SGDLS and CDR2 as YYNGEE. This CDR3 is 14 amino acids long. The CDR3 protein is CASSPRPGWYEQYF. DNA of the CDR3: TGTGCCAGCAGCCCCAGACCGGGGTGGTACGAGCAGTACTTC.

The chain uses TRBV28 and TRBJ1-5; D possibly corresponds to TRBD1 (6 bases). The CDR3 has 15 amino acids. CDR1 is MDHEN, CDR2 SYDVKM, per germline. V shed 6 bases and J shed 7 bases, with 19 bases lying between them. CDR3 in amino acids: CASRHTGRRGQPQHF. Written as DNA, the CDR3 is TGTGCCAGCAGACACACAGGGAGACGGGGCCAGCCCCAGCATTTT. Full variable domain (remainder filled in from reference TRBV28 and TRBJ1-5): DVKVTQSSRYLVKRTGEKVFLECVQDMDHENMFWYRQDPGLGLRLIYFSYDVKMKEKGDIPEGYSVSREKKERFSLILESASTNQTSMYLCASRHTGRRGQPQHFGDGTRLSIL.

V and J are TRBV2 and TRBJ1-4; tentatively, D is TRBD1 (6 bases). The CDR3 spans 15 residues. The germline gives CDR1 SNHLY, CDR2 FYNNEI. Trimming cost V 2 bases and J 5 bases, with 12 bases left between them. CDR3 coding DNA: TGTGCCAGCAGTGAATACAGGGAGATGAATGAAAAACTGTTTTTT. Its translation: CASSEYREMNEKLFF.

The genes are TRBV27 and TRBJ2-5; D remains ambiguous. The CDR3 totals 13 residues. Trimming shortened V by 2 bases and J by 5 bases, and 9 bases separated the two germline ends. Per germline, CDR1 MNHEY and CDR2 SMNVEV (reference sequence). As DNA, the CDR3 is TGTGCCAGCAGTTTAGGGCTCCTGGAGACCCAGTACTTC. Its protein is CASSLGLLETQYF.

This sequence joins TRBV27 and TRBJ2-7, with 8 bases that match TRBD2. V trimming: 0 bases; J trimming: 6 bases; junction bases outside the gene matches: 1. The CDR3 consists of 13 residues. In germline, CDR1 is MNHEY, CDR2 SMNVEV (reference sequence). The CDR3 nucleotides are TGTGCCAGCAGTTTATCCCTAGCGGGCGAGCAGTACTTC. Translating it yields CASSLSLAGEQYF.

V usage is TRBV15 and J usage is TRBJ2-2, with 7 positions matching TRBD1. Trimming cost V 3 bases and J 0 bases; bases outside gene matches: 10. This CDR3 comprises 18 residues. Germline V gives CDR1 LNHNV, CDR2 YYDKDF (reference sequence). The CDR3 reads CATSSLAGTAPNTGELFF. CDR3 coding DNA: TGTGCCACCAGCAGCCTTGCCGGGACAGCCCCGAACACCGGGGAGCTGTTTTTT.

V is TRBV28 and J is TRBJ1-1; D unclear. V shed 3 bases and J shed 4 bases, with 12 bases lying between them. Germline assignment: CDR1 MDHEN and CDR2 SYDVKM. This CDR3 has 14 residues. The CDR3 loop reads CASSLVTSRTEAFF. CDR3 DNA sequence: TGTGCCAGCAGTTTGGTGACAAGTCGCACTGAAGCTTTCTTT.

On this clone itself: Relative to the germline gene, one junction end is altered; a read error may explain this. This rearrangement joins TRBV18 to TRBJ2-7; 12 bases match TRBD1. In germline, CDR1 is KGHSH, CDR2 LQKENI. The CDR3 has 16 residues. The DNA for the CDR3 is TGTGCCAGCTCACAGACCGGGACAGGGGGCTCCCACGAGCAGTACTTC. It encodes CASSQTGTGGSHEQYF.

The chain carries TRBV5-5 and TRBJ2-5, with 11 bases fitting TRBD2. The germline gives CDR1 SGHKS, CDR2 YYEKEE (reference sequence). The CDR3 extends over 19 amino acids. J gave up 13 bases and V 7 bases, and 30 bases lay outside the gene matches. The DNA for the CDR3 is TGTGCCAGCCCTCCCCCTCGTTGGTTGTCCGGGACTAGCGGACAAAAGCCGTACTTC. Its translation: CASPPPRWLSGTSGQKPYF. Combining the CDR3 with reference TRBV5-5 and TRBJ2-5 gives the whole variable domain DAGVTQSPTHLIKTRGQQVTLRCSPISGHKSVSWYQQVLGQGPQFIFQYYEKEERGRGNFPDRFSARQFPNYSSELNVNALLLGDSALYLCASPPPRWLSGTSGQKPYFGPGTRLLVL.

Only one count was recorded for this clone. The rearrangement uses TRBV6-1 and TRBJ1-6; the match to TRBD1 covers 10 bases. The CDR3 consists of 15 residues. Per the germline V gene, CDR1 is MNHNS and CDR2 is SASEGT. V shed 5 bases and J 10 bases; nucleotides not matched to a gene: 8. CDR3 DNA sequence: TGTGCCAGCAGTCCCACCGGGACAGGGGCATCACCCCTCCACTTT. This sequence encodes CASSPTGTGASPLHF.

V and J are TRBV6-1 and TRBJ1-3, with D perhaps matching TRBD1 (5 bases). V gave up 6 bases and J gave up 4 bases, with 13 bases separating them. CDR3 length equals 14 residues. Germline CDR1 is MNHNS and CDR2 is SASEGT. CDR3 protein: CASRAGVYGNTIYF. CDR3 coding DNA: TGTGCCAGCAGGGCGGGGGTCTACGGAAACACCATATATTTT.

This clone appeared once. The gene calls are TRBV6-9 and TRBJ2-1, with 9 bases fitting TRBD2. V dropped 6 bases and J dropped 6; count of bases not matched to a gene: 6. CDR1 is MNHGY and CDR2 is SVAAGI in the germline V gene. CDR3 length: 14 amino acids. The chain's CDR3 is CASRQTSGCNEQFF. As DNA, the CDR3 is TGTGCCAGCAGGCAGACTAGCGGATGCAATGAGCAGTTCTTC.

V gene TRBV19 combines with J gene TRBJ1-5; D is ambiguous. Between the trimmed V and J ends, which lost 5 bases and 3 bases, there was a span of 11 bases. Per the germline V gene, CDR1 is LNHDA and CDR2 is SQIVND (reference sequence). This CDR3 is 14 amino acids long. The CDR3 bases are TGTGCCAGTAGTGACCACAGTAACAATCAGCCCCAGCATTTT. Translated: CASSDHSNNQPQHF.

The rearrangement joins TRBV5-6 to TRBJ2-3; 7 nucleotides align to TRBD2. The CDR3 sequence is 16 residues long. With V trimmed by 0 bases and J by 1 base, 5 bases remained unmatched. Germline loops: CDR1 SGHDT, CDR2 YYEEEE. CDR3 sequence: CASSLGASGGTDTQYF. The CDR3 region has the DNA TGTGCCAGCAGCTTGGGGGCTAGCGGCGGCACAGATACGCAGTATTTT.

This chain links TRBV10-2 with TRBJ2-1; tentatively, D is TRBD2 (6 bases). This CDR3 has 14 residues. V lost 0 bases to trimming and J lost 6 bases, with 9 bases between them. The germline V gene has CDR1 WSHSY and CDR2 SAAADI. CDR3 protein: CASSESRTINEQFF. CDR3 coding DNA: TGCGCCAGCAGTGAGTCTAGGACTATCAATGAGCAGTTCTTC.

The genes are TRBV6-1 and TRBJ2-5; 7 nucleotides agree with TRBD1. The CDR3 is made up of 17 amino acids. V lost 1 base, J lost 2 bases, and 10 bases stayed unmatched. CDR1 MNHNS and CDR2 SASEGT come from the germline V gene. The CDR3 sequence: CASSEDQWVRGQETQYF. As DNA, the CDR3 is TGTGCCAGCAGTGAAGATCAATGGGTCAGGGGGCAAGAGACCCAGTACTTC.

This chain links TRBV10-3 with TRBJ1-4; TRBD1 matches at 9 bases. J lost 6 bases, V lost 3 bases, and 14 bases had no gene match. This CDR3 comprises 18 residues. The germline gives CDR1 ENHRY, CDR2 SYGVKD. The CDR3 nucleotides are TGTGCCATCAGTGAACTCTTTCTGGACCGGGACAGGGATGAAAAACTGTTTTTT. Residues: CAISELFLDRDRDEKLFF.

V usage is TRBV28 and J usage is TRBJ2-7, with unresolved D. V dropped 6 bases and J dropped 0 bases, with 15 bases sitting between them. Germline lookup yields CDR1 MDHEN and CDR2 SYDVKM. This CDR3 contains 15 residues. CDR3 sequence: CASSSGNLLSYEQYF. The CDR3 nucleotides are TGTGCCAGCAGCTCAGGCAACCTACTCTCCTACGAGCAGTACTTC.

The chain carries TRBV6-6 and TRBJ2-7; 9 bases align to TRBD1. The CDR3 sequence is 14 residues long. The germline CDR1 and CDR2 sequences are MNHNY and SVGAGI (reference sequence). The V and J ends lost 6 bases and 7 bases, in that order; junction bases with no gene match: 10. This CDR3 is CASSYRGQSGEQYF. CDR3 coding DNA: TGTGCCAGCAGCTACAGGGGGCAATCGGGAGAGCAGTACTTC.

V gene TRBV5-1 combines with J gene TRBJ2-1; TRBD1 agrees at 9 bases. With V trimmed by 4 bases and J by 8 bases, 7 bases remained unmatched. The CDR3 has 14 amino acids. Germline values: CDR1 SGHRS, CDR2 YFSETQ. The CDR3 bases are TGCGCCAGCAGCCGGGACAGGGAGATCGATGAGCAGTTCTTC. Protein sequence: CASSRDREIDEQFF. The full variable domain, in which reference TRBV5-1 and TRBJ2-1 provide the parts outside the CDR3, is KAGVTQTPRYLIKTRGQQVTLSCSPISGHRSVSWYQQTPGQGLQFLFEYFSETQRNKGNFPGRFSGRQFSNSRSEMNVSTLELGDSALYLCASSRDREIDEQFFGPGTRLTVL.